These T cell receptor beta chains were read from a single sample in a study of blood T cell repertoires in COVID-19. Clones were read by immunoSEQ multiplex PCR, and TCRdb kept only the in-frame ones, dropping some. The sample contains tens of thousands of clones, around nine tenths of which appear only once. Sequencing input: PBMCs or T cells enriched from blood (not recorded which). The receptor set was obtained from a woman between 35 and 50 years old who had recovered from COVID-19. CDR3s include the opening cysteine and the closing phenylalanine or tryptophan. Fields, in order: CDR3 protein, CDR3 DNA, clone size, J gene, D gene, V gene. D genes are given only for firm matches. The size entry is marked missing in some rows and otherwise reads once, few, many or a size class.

CASSSGQATGELFF | TGTGCCAGCAGTTCGGGACAGGCCACCGGGGAGCTGTTTTTT | - | TRBJ2-2 | TRBD1 | TRBV11-3
CASSIPGDFTGELFF | TGTGCCAGTAGTATTCCGGGGGATTTCACCGGGGAGCTGTTTTTT | once | TRBJ2-2 | - | TRBV19
CASSQDPGQGAEEQFF | TGTGCCAGCAGCCAAGATCCCGGACAGGGGGCAGAGGAGCAGTTCTTC | - | TRBJ2-1 | TRBD1 | TRBV3-1/TRBV3-2
CASSLEQYNSPLHF | TGTGCCAGCAGCTTAGAACAGTATAATTCACCCCTCCACTTT | - | TRBJ1-6 | - | TRBV7-9
CASSRAVANTGELFF | TGTGCCAGCAGCCGCGCCGTCGCGAACACCGGGGAGCTGTTTTTT | - | TRBJ2-2 | - | TRBV7-9
CASSVSGRYTEAFF | TGTGCCAGTAGTGTATCAGGGAGGTACACTGAAGCTTTCTTT | - | TRBJ1-1 | - | TRBV19
CASNLRTSGGAIDTGELFF | TGTGCCAGCAACCTTCGGACTAGCGGGGGGGCCATAGACACCGGGGAGCTGTTTTTT | - | TRBJ2-2 | TRBD2 | TRBV4-2
CASSIETGTYGYTF | TGTGCCAGTAGTATAGAGACGGGAACCTATGGCTACACCTTC | - | TRBJ1-2 | - | TRBV19
CASSEDLNTEAFF | TGTGCCAGCAGCGAGGACTTGAACACTGAAGCTTTCTTT | - | TRBJ1-1 | - | TRBV9
CATSDRQRGAAQYF | TGTGCCACCAGTGATCGCCAGCGGGGAGCGGCCCAGTACTTC | - | TRBJ2-5 | TRBD2 | TRBV24-1
CASQNQANNSPLHF | TGTGCCAGCCAGAATCAGGCGAATAATTCACCCCTCCACTTT | - | TRBJ1-6 | - | TRBV11-3
CASSVGVGRDIQYF | TGTGCCAGCAGCGTAGGGGTGGGGAGGGACATTCAGTACTTC | - | TRBJ2-4 | TRBD2 | TRBV9
CASSRDTTYEQYF | TGTGCCAGCAGCCGGGACACGACCTACGAGCAGTACTTC | - | TRBJ2-7 | - | TRBV3-1/TRBV3-2
CASSQRWLAEGNEQFF | TGCGCCAGCAGCCAAAGGTGGCTAGCGGAAGGGAATGAGCAGTTCTTC | - | TRBJ2-1 | TRBD2 | TRBV4-1
CASLDRGRTGELFF | TGTGCCAGCCTAGACAGGGGGCGGACCGGGGAGCTGTTTTTT | - | TRBJ2-2 | TRBD1 | TRBV6-5
CAIWDRGPNQPQHF | TGTGCCATTTGGGACAGGGGGCCCAATCAGCCCCAGCATTTT | few | TRBJ1-5 | TRBD1 | TRBV14
CASSSGVSPLHF | TGTGCCAGCAGTTCAGGGGTCTCACCCCTCCACTTT | once | TRBJ1-6 | - | TRBV2
CASSLVSGGPDTQYF | TGTGCCAGCAGCTTAGTTAGCGGGGGGCCAGATACGCAGTATTTT | few | TRBJ2-3 | TRBD2 | TRBV11-3
CASSFNRAGPGEPLHF | TGTGCCAGCAGCTTTAACAGGGCCGGCCCTGGTGAACCCCTCCACTTT | - | TRBJ1-6 | - | TRBV11-2
CASSQEIGGNSPLHF | TGTGCCAGCAGCCAAGAAATAGGGGGAAATTCACCCCTCCACTTT | - | TRBJ1-6 | - | TRBV4-2
CASSPHNEQFF | TGTGCCAGCAGTCCTCACAATGAGCAGTTCTTC | once | TRBJ2-1 | - | TRBV6-1
CASSFSDLNNEQFF | TGTGCCAGCAGTTTCTCCGATCTAAACAATGAGCAGTTCTTC | - | TRBJ2-1 | - | TRBV27
CASSQDQGGALASSYEQYF | TGTGCCAGCAGCCAAGATCAGGGTGGGGCCCTCGCCAGCTCCTACGAGCAGTACTTC | - | TRBJ2-7 | - | TRBV3-1/TRBV3-2
CASRWRPPRQGASGYTF | TGTGCAAGTCGCTGGAGGCCACCGAGACAGGGGGCGTCTGGCTACACCTTC | - | TRBJ1-2 | - | TRBV12-2
CASSVAFGGEQYF | TGTGCCAGCAGCGTAGCGTTCGGGGGCGAGCAGTACTTC | - | TRBJ2-7 | - | TRBV9
CASSPRQGANEKLFF | TGTGCCAGCTCACCAAGACAGGGCGCTAATGAAAAACTGTTTTTT | - | TRBJ1-4 | TRBD1 | TRBV18
CATGIRGLEFAEAFF | TGTGCCACCGGAATCCGTGGGTTGGAGTTCGCTGAAGCTTTCTTT | - | TRBJ1-1 | - | TRBV5-6
CASSFTGADTQYF | TGTGCCAGTAGTTTCACCGGGGCAGATACGCAGTATTTT | - | TRBJ2-3 | - | TRBV19
CASSHNVRGDTEAFF | TGTGCCAGCAGCCATAACGTTCGGGGGGACACTGAAGCTTTCTTT | - | TRBJ1-1 | - | TRBV4-2
CASSLGQVGGQPQHF | TGTGCCAGCAGTTTAGGACAAGTGGGGGGTCAGCCCCAGCATTTT | - | TRBJ1-5 | - | TRBV28
CASSMKLSERAWHPYGYTF | TGTGCCAGTAGTATGAAGCTAAGTGAGAGGGCGTGGCACCCCTATGGCTACACCTTC | - | TRBJ1-2 | - | TRBV19
CASHSLLGGNTEAFF | TGCGCCAGCCACAGTTTGTTGGGGGGTAACACTGAAGCTTTCTTT | - | TRBJ1-1 | - | TRBV5-1
CASSFAQGNTEAFF | TGCGCCAGCAGCTTCGCTCAGGGGAACACTGAAGCTTTCTTT | - | TRBJ1-1 | - | TRBV5-1
CASSPPPPSLGRLYEQYF | TGTGCCAGCAGCCCACCCCCCCCTAGCCTAGGTAGACTCTACGAGCAGTACTTC | - | TRBJ2-7 | - | TRBV11-3
CASSLGSGFMTEAFF | TGTGCCAGCAGCTTGGGTTCGGGTTTTATGACTGAAGCTTTCTTT | once | TRBJ1-1 | - | TRBV5-4
CASSPGSSTVGTGELFF | TGTGCCAGCAGCCCCGGTAGCTCCACTGTAGGCACCGGGGAGCTGTTTTTT | - | TRBJ2-2 | - | TRBV9
CATSDPRTSGGDQTNTGELFF | TGTGCCACCAGTGACCCTCGGACTAGCGGGGGCGACCAAACGAACACCGGGGAGCTGTTTTTT | - | TRBJ2-2 | TRBD2 | TRBV24-1
CASSPGQNYNEQFF | TGTGCCAGCAGCCCGGGACAGAACTACAATGAGCAGTTCTTC | - | TRBJ2-1 | TRBD1 | TRBV3-1/TRBV3-2
CASSISVARNRAFF | TGTGCCAGCAGTATTTCGGTTGCCAGGAACAGGGCTTTCTTT | - | TRBJ1-1 | - | TRBV11-2
CASSSLQGFYEQYF | TGTGCCAGCAGCTCTCTACAGGGGTTCTACGAGCAGTACTTC | - | TRBJ2-7 | TRBD1 | TRBV11-2
CASSDHSLTFF | TGTGCCAGCAGTGACCATAGTTTGACTTTCTTT | - | TRBJ1-1 | - | TRBV2
CASSRQGGDEQFF | TGTGCCAGCAGCCGCCAGGGGGGCGATGAGCAGTTCTTC | - | TRBJ2-1 | - | TRBV7-3
CASSPGQGGGTDTQYF | TGTGCCAGCAGCCCTGGACAGGGGGGTGGCACAGATACGCAGTATTTT | - | TRBJ2-3 | TRBD1 | TRBV7-9
CASSLGLAAINEQFF | TGTGCCAGCAGTTTAGGACTAGCGGCCATCAATGAGCAGTTCTTC | - | TRBJ2-1 | TRBD2 | TRBV28
CASSLSSGGTDTQYF | TGTGCCAGCAGTCTGTCTAGCGGGGGCACAGATACGCAGTATTTT | once | TRBJ2-3 | TRBD2 | TRBV25-1
CASSSEGNGYTF | TGTGCCAGCAGCTCTGAGGGTAACGGCTACACCTTC | - | TRBJ1-2 | - | TRBV11-2
CASSEGLLAGGGQETQYF | TGTGCCAGCAGTGAAGGGCTACTAGCGGGGGGTGGGCAAGAGACCCAGTACTTC | - | TRBJ2-5 | TRBD2 | TRBV6-1
CASSLWTSGQQETQYF | TGTGCCAGCAGCTTATGGACTAGCGGGCAACAAGAGACCCAGTACTTC | - | TRBJ2-5 | TRBD2 | TRBV7-9
CAPGTREYNEQFF | TGCGCCCCCGGGACTAGGGAATACAATGAGCAGTTCTTC | - | TRBJ2-1 | TRBD2 | TRBV10-1
CASSSTVYGALPQHF | TGTGCCAGCAGCAGCACTGTTTATGGGGCGCTGCCCCAGCATTTT | - | TRBJ1-5 | - | TRBV27
CASMQSNYGYTF | TGTGCCAGCATGCAGTCTAACTATGGCTACACCTTC | - | TRBJ1-2 | - | TRBV6-5
CASSWGDFSYNEQFF | TGTGCCAGCAGCTGGGGGGACTTTTCCTACAATGAGCAGTTCTTC | - | TRBJ2-1 | - | TRBV11-2
CASSSGQGSWRGTEAFF | TGTGCCAGCAGTTCTGGACAGGGATCATGGAGGGGCACTGAAGCTTTCTTT | - | TRBJ1-1 | TRBD1 | TRBV27
CASSLGQYQETQYF | TGTGCCAGCAGCCTCGGACAGTACCAAGAGACCCAGTACTTC | - | TRBJ2-5 | - | TRBV6-2/TRBV6-3